The 15 T cell receptor beta chains below were found in one sample sequenced in a study of OX40 agonist ivuxolimab in advanced cancers. Clones were read by immunoSEQ multiplex PCR, and TCRdb kept only the in-frame ones, dropping some. The sample carries roughly 24,000 clones, 75% to 90% recorded once. The specimen comprised CD4+ or CD8+ T cells sorted from blood, sampled in a trial of the OX40 agonist ivuxolimab. Source of these receptors: an adult with an advanced solid tumor such as melanoma, head and neck, liver or kidney cancer.

The gene calls are TRBV2 and TRBJ2-1, with no clear D. Germline V gene data show CDR1 as SNHLY and CDR2 as FYNNEI. This CDR3 has 13 residues. Trimming left V 0 bases short and J 2 bases short, with 2 bases between. CDR3 coding DNA: TGTGCCAGCAGTGAAGCGGCCTACAATGAGCAGTTCTTC. Protein: CASSEAAYNEQFF.

The chain employs TRBV7-9 and TRBJ2-2; D ambiguous. The V and J ends lost 3 bases and 7 bases respectively, with 6 bases between them. CDR1 is SEHNR and CDR2 is FQNEAQ in the germline V gene (reference sequence). The length of the CDR3 is 12 residues. The CDR3 DNA sequence: TGTGCCAGCAGCTTGTCTGGCGGGGAGCTGTTTTTT. Amino acids: CASSLSGGELFF.

The chain employs TRBV27 and TRBJ2-2, with a tentative D call TRBD1 (6 bases). The V and J ends lost 6 bases and 4 bases respectively, with 12 bases between them. CDR3 length: 14 residues. The germline CDR1 and CDR2 sequences are MNHEY and SMNVEV (reference sequence). The CDR3 DNA reads as TGTGCCAGCAGCTATCAGGGGAGCACCGGGGAGCTGTTTTTT. As protein: CASSYQGSTGELFF.

The V gene is TRBV28, the J gene TRBJ2-3; TRBD2 agrees at 16 bases. V trimming: 5 bases; J trimming: 0 bases; junction bases outside the gene matches: 5. The CDR3 runs to 18 residues. From germline, CDR1 is MDHEN and CDR2 SYDVKM. The CDR3 region has the DNA TGTGCCAGCAGTCCGGGACTAGCGGGAGGGACTAGCACAGATACGCAGTATTTT. Amino acid sequence: CASSPGLAGGTSTDTQYF.

The rearrangement links TRBV10-2 to TRBJ2-7; TRBD2 matches 12 bases. Germline lookup yields CDR1 WSHSY and CDR2 SAAADI. This CDR3 region has 15 residues. V lost 7 bases and J lost 2; bases outside the gene matches: 6. In DNA, the CDR3 is TGCGCCAGCACCGGACTAGCGGGGTCCCCCTACGAGCAGTACTTC. Translated: CASTGLAGSPYEQYF.

The gene calls are TRBV5-4 and TRBJ1-1; TRBD1 matches at 9 bases. The ends lost 4 bases at V and 2 bases at J; junction bases unmatched: 12. Germline-derived CDR1 and CDR2 are SGHNT and YYREEE (reference sequence). CDR3 length equals 17 residues. CDR3 loop: CASSPILRQGGNTEAFF. In DNA form, the CDR3 reads TGTGCCAGCAGCCCTATCCTACGACAGGGGGGAAACACTGAAGCTTTCTTT. Using reference TRBV5-4 and TRBJ1-1 for the parts outside the CDR3, the full variable domain is ETGVTQSPTHLIKTRGQQVTLRCSSQSGHNTVSWYQQALGQGPQFIFQYYREEENGRGNFPPRFSGLQFPNYSSELNVNALELDDSALYLCASSPILRQGGNTEAFFGQGTRLTVV.

V usage is TRBV7-9 and J usage is TRBJ2-7; D is undetermined. The CDR3 contains 12 residues. The ends were cut back, 4 bases at V and 6 bases at J, with 10 bases in the middle. Germline assignment: CDR1 SEHNR and CDR2 FQNEAQ (reference sequence). The CDR3 DNA follows: TGTGCCAGCAGCTCAGTAGGCCCCGAGCAGTACTTC. Translation: CASSSVGPEQYF. The whole variable domain, filled in from reference TRBV7-9 and TRBJ2-7, reads DTGVSQNPRHKITKRGQNVTFRCDPISEHNRLYWYRQTLGQGPEFLTYFQNEAQLEKSRLLSDRFSAERPKGSFSTLEIQRTEQGDSAMYLCASSSVGPEQYFGPGTRLTVT.

This clone occurred once. The chain joins TRBV11-2 to TRBJ2-5; the D gene is possibly TRBD2 (6 bases). Looked up from germline, CDR1 is SGHAT and CDR2 is FQNNGV. The V end was cut by 2 bases, the J end by 5 bases, with 15 bases between. There are 15 residues in the CDR3. The DNA of the CDR3 is TGTGCCAGCAGCTTAAGGAGGGCCAGTGGGGAGACCCAGTACTTC. Protein: CASSLRRASGETQYF.

The V gene is TRBV19, the J gene TRBJ2-1; no definite D call. The V end lost 7 bases, the J end lost 8 bases, and 9 bases lay between the germline ends. This CDR3 has 11 amino acids. Germline V lookup: CDR1 LNHDA, CDR2 SQIVND (reference sequence). This chain's CDR3 is CASISHDEQFF. As DNA, the CDR3 is TGTGCCAGTATATCTCATGATGAGCAGTTCTTC.

The rearrangement links TRBV18 to TRBJ1-6, with D perhaps TRBD1 (5 bases). Germline V CDR1 and CDR2: KGHSH, LQKENI. The CDR3 extends over 14 amino acids. Trimming stripped 3 bases from V and 13 bases from J, with 16 bases between. The chain's CDR3 is CASSPAGGTVPLHF. CDR3 bases: TGTGCCAGCTCACCCGCGGGAGGGACGGTTCCCCTCCACTTT.

The rearrangement links TRBV15 to TRBJ1-5; tentative D call: TRBD1 (5 bases). In germline, CDR1 is LNHNV, CDR2 YYDKDF (reference sequence). This CDR3 has 16 amino acids. Trimming shortened V by 0 bases and J by 2 bases, and 11 bases separated the two germline ends. CDR3 residues: CATSRDSGEGNQPQHF. The CDR3 coding sequence is TGTGCCACCAGCAGAGATTCGGGGGAGGGCAATCAGCCCCAGCATTTT.

This chain connects TRBV7-6 to TRBJ2-7; 7 positions match TRBD2. Germline V gene data show CDR1 as SGHVS and CDR2 as FNYEAQ. The CDR3 extends over 13 amino acids. Trimming took 8 bases from V and 6 from J; bases not matched to a gene: 10. This CDR3 reads CASGSAGVREQYF. The CDR3 nucleotides are TGTGCCAGCGGCTCTGCGGGAGTTCGCGAGCAGTACTTC. The complete variable domain, with remaining parts taken from reference TRBV7-6 and TRBJ2-7, reads GAGVSQSPRYKVTKRGQDVALRCDPISGHVSLYWYRQALGQGPEFLTYFNYEAQQDKSGLPNDRFSAERPEGSISTLTIQRTEQRDSAMYRCASGSAGVREQYFGPGTRLTVT.

This clone was seen only once. The V and J genes are TRBV27 and TRBJ2-5; unclear D gene. The CDR3 extends over 15 amino acids. V was trimmed by 5 bases and J by 4 bases, leaving 17 bases between them. Germline lookup yields CDR1 MNHEY and CDR2 SMNVEV (reference sequence). The CDR3 reads CASSPTPDLGETQYF. The CDR3 bases are TGTGCCAGCAGTCCCACCCCGGATCTGGGAGAGACCCAGTACTTC.

The V and J genes are TRBV4-2 and TRBJ2-2; 7 bases are shared with TRBD2. The CDR3 loop spans 17 amino acids. Germline CDR1 and CDR2: LGHNA and YNFKEQ. J lost 1 base, V lost 4 bases, and 9 bases had no gene match. CDR3: CASSPGSGGWNTGELFF. The CDR3 bases are TGTGCCAGCAGCCCAGGATCGGGGGGTTGGAACACCGGGGAGCTGTTTTTT.

This CDR3 is CATSRGRGSNTGELFF. CDR3 bases: TGTGCCACCAGCAGAGGCCGGGGGTCGAACACCGGGGAGCTGTTTTTT. V is TRBV15 and J is TRBJ2-2; a weak D match, TRBD2 (6 bases). Germline V gives CDR1 LNHNV, CDR2 YYDKDF (reference sequence). The ends were cut back, 1 base at V and 0 bases at J, with 9 bases in the middle. The CDR3 length is 16 residues.